A selection of T cell receptor beta chains follows, all from one sample in a study of T cells in localized non-small cell lung cancer. Some clones are missing from TCRdb's copy, which holds only in-frame ones; the method was immunoSEQ multiplex PCR. The sample holds roughly 48,000 clones, around 77% seen once. The input for sequencing was peripheral blood, taken before any cancer treatment. Receptor source: a man aged 40-75 years with stage I squamous cell lung carcinoma. The CDR3 runs from the conserved cysteine through the conserved F or W.

CDR3 protein: CASSPLDRYTEAFF
V gene: TRBV5-6
J gene: TRBJ1-1

CDR3 protein: CASTSRQGRVYGYTF
V gene: TRBV19
J gene: TRBJ1-2

CDR3 protein: CASTLDGRNGNTIYF
V gene: TRBV7-9
J gene: TRBJ1-3

CDR3 protein: CASSDISRPPGQREGFSGANVLTF
V gene: TRBV10-2
J gene: TRBJ2-6

CDR3 protein: CASSPAGQVGREQFF
V gene: TRBV18
J gene: TRBJ2-1

CDR3 protein: CASSEYGNTIYF
V gene: TRBV6-5
J gene: TRBJ1-3

CDR3 protein: CAIIQPGGYNEQFF
V gene: TRBV7-9
J gene: TRBJ2-1

CDR3 protein: CASSPPEGGYTF
V gene: TRBV7-9
J gene: TRBJ1-2

CDR3 protein: CASSVEWGETQYF
V gene: TRBV6-1
J gene: TRBJ2-5

CDR3 protein: CASSLEMNTEAFF
V gene: TRBV7-3
J gene: TRBJ1-1

CDR3 protein: CACRVEPGQPAGYTF
V gene: TRBV19
J gene: TRBJ1-2

CDR3 protein: CASSLPGGGAYEQYF
V gene: TRBV5-4
J gene: TRBJ2-7

CDR3 protein: CASSLGGSLSGNTIYF
V gene: TRBV5-1
J gene: TRBJ1-3

CDR3 protein: CASSFRDPNTEAFF
V gene: TRBV4-3
J gene: TRBJ1-1

CDR3 protein: CASSYLGTTNTEAFF
V gene: TRBV6-5
J gene: TRBJ1-1

CDR3 protein: CASSSDPGAYEQYF
V gene: TRBV27
J gene: TRBJ2-7

CDR3 protein: CASSQVDLVTYNEQFF
V gene: TRBV4-1
J gene: TRBJ2-1

CDR3 protein: CASSLRISSSSYNSPLHF
V gene: TRBV28
J gene: TRBJ1-6

CDR3 protein: CASSEGGREKLFF
V gene: TRBV6-1
J gene: TRBJ1-4

CDR3 protein: CASSLLHQETQYF
V gene: TRBV5-4
J gene: TRBJ2-5

CDR3 protein: CASSFGTSSGNTIYF
V gene: TRBV6-5
J gene: TRBJ1-3

CDR3 protein: CAWRRRPNSYNEQFF
V gene: TRBV30
J gene: TRBJ2-1

CDR3 protein: CASSLEGTMGKNIQYF
V gene: TRBV11-2
J gene: TRBJ2-4

CDR3 protein: CASSYSGQGNYEQYF
V gene: TRBV6-5
J gene: TRBJ2-7

CDR3 protein: CASSEGSFGNQPQHF
V gene: TRBV25-1
J gene: TRBJ1-5

CDR3 protein: CAWSAVGASQPQHF
V gene: TRBV30
J gene: TRBJ1-5

CDR3 protein: CASSLIGGIGTDTQYF
V gene: TRBV7-2
J gene: TRBJ2-3

CDR3 protein: CACSGAARNYGYTF
V gene: TRBV30
J gene: TRBJ1-2

CDR3 protein: CASSLRQGANEQYF
V gene: TRBV5-4
J gene: TRBJ2-7

CDR3 protein: CAAGQGVQETQYF
V gene: TRBV10-3
J gene: TRBJ2-5

CDR3 protein: CATIIPGGTEAFF
V gene: TRBV10-3
J gene: TRBJ1-1

CDR3 protein: CASSLSSGTYNEQFF
V gene: TRBV7-3
J gene: TRBJ2-1

CDR3 protein: CASSPTNEYEKLFF
V gene: TRBV5-1
J gene: TRBJ1-4

CDR3 protein: CASSIDRANYGYTF
V gene: TRBV19
J gene: TRBJ1-2

CDR3 protein: CASSEGQGNGYTF
V gene: TRBV2
J gene: TRBJ1-2

CDR3 protein: CASSLARGANVLTF
V gene: TRBV7-2
J gene: TRBJ2-6

CDR3 protein: CASRRTGLDYGYTF
V gene: TRBV19
J gene: TRBJ1-2

CDR3 protein: CSVQGMSGEKLFF
V gene: TRBV29-1
J gene: TRBJ1-4

CDR3 protein: CASSGRTARDEKLFF
V gene: TRBV5-1
J gene: TRBJ1-4

CDR3 protein: CSSQGRSNQPQHF
V gene: TRBV29-1
J gene: TRBJ1-5

CDR3 protein: CASSPGQVSSYNEQFF
V gene: TRBV5-1
J gene: TRBJ2-1

CDR3 protein: CASSKGEREHNSPLHF
V gene: TRBV21-1
J gene: TRBJ1-6

CDR3 protein: CASSSLDRAGQVTDTQYF
V gene: TRBV28
J gene: TRBJ2-3

CDR3 protein: CASSFIPGLGSTDTQYF
V gene: TRBV7-3
J gene: TRBJ2-3

CDR3 protein: CASFNLAGGREQFF
V gene: TRBV2
J gene: TRBJ2-1

CDR3 protein: CASSRPRQPWELFF
V gene: TRBV11-2
J gene: TRBJ2-2

CDR3 protein: CASSQAGGPSEQFF
V gene: TRBV4-1
J gene: TRBJ2-1

CDR3 protein: CASSPGNTIYF
V gene: TRBV18
J gene: TRBJ1-3

CDR3 protein: CASRQDSVTDTQYF
V gene: TRBV2
J gene: TRBJ2-3

CDR3 protein: CASTGTSGGVEQYF
V gene: TRBV27
J gene: TRBJ2-7

CDR3 protein: CAISDVEVSYTF
V gene: TRBV10-3
J gene: TRBJ1-2

CDR3 protein: CASTPDRQKGETQYF
V gene: TRBV25-1
J gene: TRBJ2-5

CDR3 protein: CSVEESGWGAFF
V gene: TRBV29-1
J gene: TRBJ1-1

CDR3 protein: CASSVVFSGANVLTF
V gene: TRBV5-4
J gene: TRBJ2-6

CDR3 protein: CASSSRSSYEQYF
V gene: TRBV5-1
J gene: TRBJ2-7

CDR3 protein: CASSVGGYGYTF
V gene: TRBV2
J gene: TRBJ1-2

CDR3 protein: CASSFGQGARGYGYTF
V gene: TRBV5-4
J gene: TRBJ1-2

CDR3 protein: CASSYSRGGTDTQYF
V gene: TRBV6-6
J gene: TRBJ2-3

CDR3 protein: CASSPMPQETQYF
V gene: TRBV18
J gene: TRBJ2-5

CDR3 protein: CASSFTGTANEQFF
V gene: TRBV7-2
J gene: TRBJ2-1